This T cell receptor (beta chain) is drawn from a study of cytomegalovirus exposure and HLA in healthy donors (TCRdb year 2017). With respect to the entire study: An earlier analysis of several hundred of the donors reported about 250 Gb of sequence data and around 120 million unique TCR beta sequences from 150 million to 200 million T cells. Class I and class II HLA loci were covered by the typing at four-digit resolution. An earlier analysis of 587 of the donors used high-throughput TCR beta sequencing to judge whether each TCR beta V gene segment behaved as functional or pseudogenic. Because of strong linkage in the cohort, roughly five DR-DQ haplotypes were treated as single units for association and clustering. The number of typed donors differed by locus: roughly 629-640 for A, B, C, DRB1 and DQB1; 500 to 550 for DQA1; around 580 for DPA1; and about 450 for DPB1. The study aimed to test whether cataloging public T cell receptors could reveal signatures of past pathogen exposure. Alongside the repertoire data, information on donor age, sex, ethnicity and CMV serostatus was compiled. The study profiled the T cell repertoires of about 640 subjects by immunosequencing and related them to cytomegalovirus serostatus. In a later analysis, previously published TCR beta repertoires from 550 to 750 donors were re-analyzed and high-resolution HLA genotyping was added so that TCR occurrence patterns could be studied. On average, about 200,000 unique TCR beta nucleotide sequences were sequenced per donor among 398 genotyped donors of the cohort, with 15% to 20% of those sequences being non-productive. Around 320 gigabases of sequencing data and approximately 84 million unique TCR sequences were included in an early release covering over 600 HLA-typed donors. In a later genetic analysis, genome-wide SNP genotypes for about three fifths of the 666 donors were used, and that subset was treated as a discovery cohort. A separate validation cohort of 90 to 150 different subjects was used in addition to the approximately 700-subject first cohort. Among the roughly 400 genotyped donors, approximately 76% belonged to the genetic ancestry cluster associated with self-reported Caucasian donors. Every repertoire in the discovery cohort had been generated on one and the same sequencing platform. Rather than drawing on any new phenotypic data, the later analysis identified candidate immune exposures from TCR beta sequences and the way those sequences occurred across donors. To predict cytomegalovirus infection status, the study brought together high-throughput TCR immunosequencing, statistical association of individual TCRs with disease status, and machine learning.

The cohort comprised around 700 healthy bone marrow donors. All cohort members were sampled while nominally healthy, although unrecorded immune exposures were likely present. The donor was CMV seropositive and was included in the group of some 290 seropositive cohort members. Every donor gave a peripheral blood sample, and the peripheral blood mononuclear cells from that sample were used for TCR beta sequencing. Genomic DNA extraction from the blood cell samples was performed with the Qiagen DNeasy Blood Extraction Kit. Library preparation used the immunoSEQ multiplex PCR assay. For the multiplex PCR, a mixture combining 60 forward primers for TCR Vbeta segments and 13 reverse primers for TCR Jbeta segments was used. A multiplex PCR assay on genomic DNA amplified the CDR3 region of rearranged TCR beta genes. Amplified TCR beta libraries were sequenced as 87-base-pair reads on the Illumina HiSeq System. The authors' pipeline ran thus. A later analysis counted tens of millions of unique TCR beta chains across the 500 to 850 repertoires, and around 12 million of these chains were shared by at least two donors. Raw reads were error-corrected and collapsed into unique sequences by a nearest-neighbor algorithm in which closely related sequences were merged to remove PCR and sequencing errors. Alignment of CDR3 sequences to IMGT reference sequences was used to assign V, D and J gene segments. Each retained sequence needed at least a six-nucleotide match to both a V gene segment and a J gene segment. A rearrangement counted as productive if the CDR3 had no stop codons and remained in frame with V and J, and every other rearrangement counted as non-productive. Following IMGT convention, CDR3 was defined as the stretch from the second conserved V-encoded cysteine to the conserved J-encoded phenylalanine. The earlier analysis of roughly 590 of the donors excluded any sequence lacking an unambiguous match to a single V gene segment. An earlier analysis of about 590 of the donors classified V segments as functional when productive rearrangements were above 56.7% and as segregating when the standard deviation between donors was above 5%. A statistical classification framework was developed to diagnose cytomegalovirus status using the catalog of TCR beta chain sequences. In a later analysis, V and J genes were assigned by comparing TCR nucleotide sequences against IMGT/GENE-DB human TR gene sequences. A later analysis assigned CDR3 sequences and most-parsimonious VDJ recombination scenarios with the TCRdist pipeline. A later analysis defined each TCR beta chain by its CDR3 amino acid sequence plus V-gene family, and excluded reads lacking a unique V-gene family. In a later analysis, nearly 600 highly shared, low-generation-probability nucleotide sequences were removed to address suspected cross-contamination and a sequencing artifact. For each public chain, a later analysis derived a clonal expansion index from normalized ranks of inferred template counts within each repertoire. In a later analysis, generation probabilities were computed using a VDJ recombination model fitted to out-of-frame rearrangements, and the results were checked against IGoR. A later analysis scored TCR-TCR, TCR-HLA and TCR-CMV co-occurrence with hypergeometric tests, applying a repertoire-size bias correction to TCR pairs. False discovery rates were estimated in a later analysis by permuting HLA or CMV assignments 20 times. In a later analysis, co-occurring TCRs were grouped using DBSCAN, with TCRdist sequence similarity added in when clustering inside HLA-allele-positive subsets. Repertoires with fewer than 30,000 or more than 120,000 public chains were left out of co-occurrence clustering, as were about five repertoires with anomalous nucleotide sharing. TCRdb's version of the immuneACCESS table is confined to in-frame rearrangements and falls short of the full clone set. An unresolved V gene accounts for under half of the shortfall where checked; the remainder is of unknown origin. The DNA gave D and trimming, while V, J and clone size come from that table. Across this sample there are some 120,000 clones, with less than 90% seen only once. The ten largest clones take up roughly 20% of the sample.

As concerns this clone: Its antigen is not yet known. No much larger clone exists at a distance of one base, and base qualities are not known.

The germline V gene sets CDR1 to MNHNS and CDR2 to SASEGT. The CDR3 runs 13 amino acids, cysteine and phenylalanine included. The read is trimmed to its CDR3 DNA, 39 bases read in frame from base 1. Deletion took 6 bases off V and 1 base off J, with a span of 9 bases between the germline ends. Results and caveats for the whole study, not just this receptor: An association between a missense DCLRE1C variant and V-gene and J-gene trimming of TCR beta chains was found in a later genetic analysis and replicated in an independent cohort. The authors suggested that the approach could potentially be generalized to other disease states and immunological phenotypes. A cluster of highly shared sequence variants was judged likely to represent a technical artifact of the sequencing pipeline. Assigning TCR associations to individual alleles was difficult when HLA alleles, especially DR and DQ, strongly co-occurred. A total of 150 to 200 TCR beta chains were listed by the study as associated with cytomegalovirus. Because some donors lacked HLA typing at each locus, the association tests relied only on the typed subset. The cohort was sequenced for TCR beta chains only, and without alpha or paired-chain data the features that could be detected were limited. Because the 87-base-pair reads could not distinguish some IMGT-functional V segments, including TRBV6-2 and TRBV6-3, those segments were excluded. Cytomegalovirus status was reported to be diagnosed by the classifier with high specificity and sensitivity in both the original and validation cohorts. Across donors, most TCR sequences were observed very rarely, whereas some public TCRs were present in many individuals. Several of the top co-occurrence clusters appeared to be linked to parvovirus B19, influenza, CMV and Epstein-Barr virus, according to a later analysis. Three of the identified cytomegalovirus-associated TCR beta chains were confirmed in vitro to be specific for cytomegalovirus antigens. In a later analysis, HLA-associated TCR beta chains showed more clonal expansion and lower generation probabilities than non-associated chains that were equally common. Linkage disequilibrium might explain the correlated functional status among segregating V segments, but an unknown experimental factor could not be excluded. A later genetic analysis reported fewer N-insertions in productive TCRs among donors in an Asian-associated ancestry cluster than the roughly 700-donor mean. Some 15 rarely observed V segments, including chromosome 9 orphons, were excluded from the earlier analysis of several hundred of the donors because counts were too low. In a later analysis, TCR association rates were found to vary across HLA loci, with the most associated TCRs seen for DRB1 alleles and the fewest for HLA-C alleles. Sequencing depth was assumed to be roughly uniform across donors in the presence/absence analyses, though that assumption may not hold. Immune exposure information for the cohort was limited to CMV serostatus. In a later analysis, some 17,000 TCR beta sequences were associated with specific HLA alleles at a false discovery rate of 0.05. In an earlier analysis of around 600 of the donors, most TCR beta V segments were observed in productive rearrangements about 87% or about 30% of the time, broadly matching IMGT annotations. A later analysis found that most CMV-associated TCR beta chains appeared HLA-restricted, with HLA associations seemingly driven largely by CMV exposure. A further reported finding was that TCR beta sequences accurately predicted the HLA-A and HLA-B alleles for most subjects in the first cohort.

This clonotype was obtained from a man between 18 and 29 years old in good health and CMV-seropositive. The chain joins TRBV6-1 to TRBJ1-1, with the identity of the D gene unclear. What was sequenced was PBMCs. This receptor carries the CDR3 CASREHSNTEAFF. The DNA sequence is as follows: TGTGCCAGCAGGGAGCATTCGAACACTGAAGCTTTCTTT.